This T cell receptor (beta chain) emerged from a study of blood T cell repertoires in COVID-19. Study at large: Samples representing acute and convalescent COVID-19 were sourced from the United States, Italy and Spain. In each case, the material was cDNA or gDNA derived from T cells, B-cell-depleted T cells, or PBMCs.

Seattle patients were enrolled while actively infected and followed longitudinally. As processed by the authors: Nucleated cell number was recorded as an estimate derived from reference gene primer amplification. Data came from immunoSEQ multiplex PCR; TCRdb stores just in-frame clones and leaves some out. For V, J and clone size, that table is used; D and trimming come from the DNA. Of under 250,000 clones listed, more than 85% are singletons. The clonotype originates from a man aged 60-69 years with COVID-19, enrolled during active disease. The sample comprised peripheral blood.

CDR3 in DNA: TGTGCCAGCAGCTACAGGGGAACCGGGGAGCTGTTTTTT. Translated, it gives CASSYRGTGELFF. The rearrangement links TRBV2 to TRBJ2-2; TRBD1 matches 7 bases. This CDR3 comprises 13 residues. V dropped 6 bases and J dropped 5; count of bases not matched to a gene: 3. Germline-derived CDR1 and CDR2 are SNHLY and FYNNEI.